The rows below give T cell receptor beta chains drawn from one sample of a study of CD4 and CD8 cells across lung adenocarcinoma regions. TCRdb fed the PCR reads into MiXCR, producing one record per CDR3 protein. The sample has 3,200 or so distinct CDR3 sequences, around three fifths seen once; the top ten hold about a sixth. Material: CD8+ T cells from the margin of a lung tumor. The receptors were gathered from a female donor with lung adenocarcinoma. The CD4 and CD8 labels of this study may be unreliable. The CDR3 runs from the conserved cysteine through the conserved F or W. Fields, in order: J gene, D gene, V gene, clone size, CDR3 DNA, CDR3 protein. The D gene is left open where the match is weak. Expanded clones get a size class; other rows say once, few or many, or leave the size out.

J: TRBJ1-1
D: NA
V: TRBV30
size: NA
DNA: TGTGCCTGGACAGGACACATGAACACTGAAGCTTTCTTT
CDR3: CAWTGHMNTEAFF

J: TRBJ2-1
D: NA
V: TRBV6-1
size: NA
DNA: TGTGCCAGCAGTGAAATCACCGAGGAGCAGTTTTTC
CDR3: CASSEITEEQFF

J: TRBJ1-2
D: TRBD1
V: TRBV10-3
size: medium-sized
DNA: TGTGCCATCAGTGAGCTGGTCTCTCGACAGGGGGCTCGCTACACCTTC
CDR3: CAISELVSRQGARYTF

J: TRBJ2-5
D: NA
V: TRBV7-8
size: few
DNA: TGTGCCAGCAGCTCGGATGGGACCCAGTACTTC
CDR3: CASSSDGTQYF

J: TRBJ2-1
D: TRBD2
V: TRBV6-1
size: few
DNA: TGTGCCAGCAGTGATTTAGGGACTAGCGGGAGTTATGAGCAGTTCTTC
CDR3: CASSDLGTSGSYEQFF

J: TRBJ2-5
D: TRBD2
V: TRBV7-2
size: NA
DNA: TGTGCCAGCAGCTTTGGCAGCGGGAGGGCGGAGACCCAGTACTTC
CDR3: CASSFGSGRAETQYF

J: TRBJ2-1
D: TRBD1
V: TRBV6-5
size: NA
DNA: TGTGCCAGCAGTTCCGCTCCTACAGGGGGGTACAATGAGCAGTTCTTC
CDR3: CASSSAPTGGYNEQFF

J: TRBJ1-6
D: NA
V: TRBV6-1
size: medium-sized
DNA: TGTGCCAGCAGTGCCAGGGCGGATTCACCCCTCCACTTT
CDR3: CASSARADSPLHF

J: TRBJ2-1
D: NA
V: TRBV7-2
size: few
DNA: TGTGCCAGCAGCACCCTTCGATACAATGAGCAGTTCTTC
CDR3: CASSTLRYNEQFF

J: TRBJ2-3
D: NA
V: TRBV9
size: NA
DNA: TGTGCCAGCAGCGTAGCTTCCCCAGATACGCAGTATTTT
CDR3: CASSVASPDTQYF

J: TRBJ2-1
D: TRBD2
V: TRBV11-3
size: NA
DNA: TGTGCCAGCAGCTCCTTAGCGGGAAGCGCCACTGTTAATGAGCAGTTCTTC
CDR3: CASSSLAGSATVNEQFF

J: TRBJ1-1
D: TRBD1
V: TRBV6-1
size: NA
DNA: TGTGCCAGCACCCCACCGGGACAGTATGAAGCTTTCTTT
CDR3: CASTPPGQYEAFF

J: TRBJ2-1
D: NA
V: TRBV7-2
size: NA
DNA: TGTGCCAGCAGCTCCCGGTGGGGGGTTCGGAATGAGCAGTTCTTC
CDR3: CASSSRWGVRNEQFF

J: TRBJ2-7
D: TRBD2
V: TRBV6-5
size: NA
DNA: TGTGCCAGCAGTTACTCAGCTAGCGGGGTTACCTACGAGCAGTACTTC
CDR3: CASSYSASGVTYEQYF

J: TRBJ1-3
D: NA
V: TRBV6-1
size: NA
DNA: TGTGCCAGCAGTGACTTTTCTAACTCTGGAAACACCATATATTTT
CDR3: CASSDFSNSGNTIYF

J: TRBJ2-5
D: NA
V: TRBV6-1
size: few
DNA: TGTGCCAGCAGTGATGGGGTTGGACAGCAAGAGACCCAGTACTTC
CDR3: CASSDGVGQQETQYF

J: TRBJ2-7
D: TRBD1
V: TRBV6-1
size: NA
DNA: TGTGCCAGCAAACGGACAGGGGAATCGGGCGAGCAGTACTTC
CDR3: CASKRTGESGEQYF

J: TRBJ2-3
D: NA
V: TRBV7-8
size: NA
DNA: TGTGCCAGCCTTCCAGGGAGAGCAGATACGCAGTATTTT
CDR3: CASLPGRADTQYF